This T cell receptor (beta chain) stems from a study of T-cell reconstitution after alpha-beta-depleted transplantation in children. The CDR3 consists of 15 residues. Trimming removed 7 bases from V and 4 bases from J; junction bases left unmatched: 8. Preparing the TCRbeta library involved the use of unique molecular identifiers. TCRdb reprocessed the PCR reads with MiXCR, giving one entry per CDR3 protein. The sample records 350,000 to 500,000 distinct CDR3 sequences, about 40% being singletons. This clonotype came up many times. The sequence was collected from a girl aged 2 to 10 with aplastic anemia, due to receive a stem cell transplant. The material was PBMCs, obtained before TCRalphabeta/CD19-depleted stem cell transplant. This rearrangement joins TRBV12-3 or TRBV12-4 to TRBJ2-2; 8 nucleotides match TRBD2. CDR3 loop: CASTLSGGVTGELFF. In nucleotides, the CDR3 is TGTGCCAGCACCCTCTCGGGGGGGGTCACCGGGGAGCTGTTTTTT.